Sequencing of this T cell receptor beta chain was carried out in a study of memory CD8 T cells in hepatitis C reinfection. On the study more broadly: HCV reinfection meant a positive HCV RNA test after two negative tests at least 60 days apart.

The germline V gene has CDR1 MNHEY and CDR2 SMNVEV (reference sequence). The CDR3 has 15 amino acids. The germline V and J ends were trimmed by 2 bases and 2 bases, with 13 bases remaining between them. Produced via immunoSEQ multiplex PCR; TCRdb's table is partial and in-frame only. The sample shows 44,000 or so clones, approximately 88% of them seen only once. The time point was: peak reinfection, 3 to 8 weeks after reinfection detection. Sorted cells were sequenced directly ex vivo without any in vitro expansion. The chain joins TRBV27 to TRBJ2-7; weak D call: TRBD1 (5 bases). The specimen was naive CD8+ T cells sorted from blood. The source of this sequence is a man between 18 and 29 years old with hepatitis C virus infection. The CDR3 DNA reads TGTGCCAGCAGTTTAGAACGGACACGGACCTACGAGCAGTACGTC. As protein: CASSLERTRTYEQYV.